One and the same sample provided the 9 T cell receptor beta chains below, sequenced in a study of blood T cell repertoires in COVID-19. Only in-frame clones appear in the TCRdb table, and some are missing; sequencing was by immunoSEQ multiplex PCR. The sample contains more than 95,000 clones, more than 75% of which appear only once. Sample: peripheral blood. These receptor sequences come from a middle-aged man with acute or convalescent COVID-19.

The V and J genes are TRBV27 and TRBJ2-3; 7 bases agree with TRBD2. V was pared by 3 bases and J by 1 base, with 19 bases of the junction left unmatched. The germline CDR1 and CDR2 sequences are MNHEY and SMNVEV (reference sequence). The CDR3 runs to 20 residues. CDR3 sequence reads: CASSFRGRGAGAGGTDTQYF. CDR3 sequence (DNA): TGTGCCAGCAGTTTCCGGGGTCGGGGTGCGGGAGCAGGCGGCACAGATACGCAGTATTTT.

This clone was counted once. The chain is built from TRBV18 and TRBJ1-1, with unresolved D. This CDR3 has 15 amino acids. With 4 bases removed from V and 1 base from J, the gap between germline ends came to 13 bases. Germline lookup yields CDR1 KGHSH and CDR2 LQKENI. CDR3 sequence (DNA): TGTGCCAGCTCACTACCCCGGGTTGGGAACACTGAAGCTTTCTTT. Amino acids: CASSLPRVGNTEAFF.

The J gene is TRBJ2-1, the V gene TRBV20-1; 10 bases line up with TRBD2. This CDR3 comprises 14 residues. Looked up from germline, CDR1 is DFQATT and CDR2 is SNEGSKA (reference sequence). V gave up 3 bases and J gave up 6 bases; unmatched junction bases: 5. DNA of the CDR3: TGCAGTGCTAGTGTGAGCGGGAGGGGCAATGAGCAGTTCTTC. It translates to CSASVSGRGNEQFF.

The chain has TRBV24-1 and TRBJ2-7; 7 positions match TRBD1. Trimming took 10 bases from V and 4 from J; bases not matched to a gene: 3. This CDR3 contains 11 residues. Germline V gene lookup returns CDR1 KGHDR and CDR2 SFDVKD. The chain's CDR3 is CATAQGYEQYF. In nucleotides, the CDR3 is TGTGCCACGGCACAGGGGTACGAGCAGTACTTC.

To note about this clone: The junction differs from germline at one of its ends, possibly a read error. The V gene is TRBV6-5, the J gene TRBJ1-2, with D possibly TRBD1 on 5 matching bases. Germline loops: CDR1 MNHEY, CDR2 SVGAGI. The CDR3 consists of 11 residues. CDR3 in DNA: TGTGCCGGCAGCAGTGCGACAGCCTACACCTTC. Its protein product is CAGSSATAYTF.

The CDR3 sequence: CASSYSKIARAGYTF. CDR3 DNA: TGTGCCAGCAGTTACTCGAAAATTGCCAGGGCGGGCTACACCTTC. V usage is TRBV6-2 or TRBV6-3 and J usage is TRBJ1-2; TRBD1 might be the D (5 bases). V gave up 0 bases and J gave up 8 bases, with 16 bases separating them. Germline V CDR1 and CDR2: MNHEY, SVGEGT. CDR3 size: 15 residues.

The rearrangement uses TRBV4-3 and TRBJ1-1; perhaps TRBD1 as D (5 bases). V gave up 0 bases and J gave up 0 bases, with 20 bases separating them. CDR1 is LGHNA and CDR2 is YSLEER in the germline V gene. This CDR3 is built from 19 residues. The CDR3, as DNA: TGCGCCAGCAGCCAAGATTGGGCCAGCCCAGGGAACATGAACACTGAAGCTTTCTTT. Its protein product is CASSQDWASPGNMNTEAFF.

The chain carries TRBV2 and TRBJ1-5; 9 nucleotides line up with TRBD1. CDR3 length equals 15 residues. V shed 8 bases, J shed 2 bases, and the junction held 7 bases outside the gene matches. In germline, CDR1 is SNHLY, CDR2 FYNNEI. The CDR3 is CASQTGGSGNQPQHF. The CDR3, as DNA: TGTGCCAGCCAAACAGGGGGCTCGGGCAATCAGCCCCAGCATTTT.

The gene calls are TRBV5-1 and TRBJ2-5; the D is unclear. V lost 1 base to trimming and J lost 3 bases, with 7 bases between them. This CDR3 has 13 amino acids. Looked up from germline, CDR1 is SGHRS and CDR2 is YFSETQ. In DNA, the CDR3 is TGCGCCAGCAGCTTGTCAACAAAAGAGACCCAGTACTTC. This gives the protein CASSLSTKETQYF.